The 8 T cell receptor beta chains reported below all come from one sample, sequenced in a study of CD8+ T cells in alopecia areata. Sequencing templates came from extracted RNA that was reverse transcribed into cDNA. The table came from immunoSEQ multiplex PCR; TCRdb's copy has only in-frame clones and leaves some out. The table shows about 64,000 clones, with more than 45% occurring only once. Treatment indicated: oral pan-JAK inhibitor, 5-10 mg twice daily. The starting material was CD8+ T cells sorted from blood, obtained around week 37, from a patient treated with tofacitinib. These TCRs come from a human donor with alopecia areata.

V usage is TRBV4-2 and J usage is TRBJ1-1; TRBD1 is a possible D gene (5 bases). V dropped 1 base and J dropped 0 bases, with 15 bases sitting between them. The CDR3 has 17 residues. CDR1 LGHNA and CDR2 YNFKEQ come from the germline V gene. CDR3 in amino acids: CASSQVSGPGVNTEAFF. DNA of the CDR3: TGTGCCAGCAGCCAAGTCTCAGGGCCGGGGGTGAACACTGAAGCTTTCTTT.

V is TRBV6-5 and J is TRBJ2-7; D is possibly TRBD1 (6 bases). The CDR3 is 13 residues long. CDR1 and CDR2 from the germline V gene are MNHEY and SVGAGI. V shed 7 bases and J shed 5 bases, with 15 bases lying between them. Here the CDR3 reads CASTPGAVNEQYF. The CDR3 region has the DNA TGTGCCAGCACGCCAGGGGCGGTGAACGAGCAGTACTTC.

The J gene is TRBJ2-7, the V gene TRBV29-1; unclear D gene. V lost 5 bases to trimming and J lost 2 bases, with 10 bases between them. Germline V CDR1 and CDR2: SQVTM, ANQGSEA. The CDR3 is 12 amino acids. In DNA, the CDR3 is TGCAGCGTTTGGTTGCTGCCCTACGAGCAGTACTTC. Residues: CSVWLLPYEQYF.

This clone has just a few counts. This chain connects TRBV25-1 to TRBJ2-5, with 7 bases matching TRBD1. J was trimmed by 2 bases and V by 0 bases; bases with no gene match: 3. The CDR3 totals 15 residues. Germline V gives CDR1 MGHDK, CDR2 SYGVNS. CDR3 DNA sequence: TGTGCCAGCAGTGAATATGTGGGACAGCAAGAGACCCAGTACTTC. Residues: CASSEYVGQQETQYF.

This chain links TRBV29-1 with TRBJ1-3; D gene ambiguous. CDR3 length: 11 residues. In germline, CDR1 is SQVTM, CDR2 ANQGSEA. V was shortened by 5 bases and J by 1 base, with 3 bases between the two germline ends. CDR3 amino acids: CSVNSGNTIYF. CDR3 bases: TGCAGCGTTAATTCTGGAAACACCATATATTTT.

V gene TRBV7-9 combines with J gene TRBJ1-1, with D tentatively TRBD1 (5 bases). CDR1 is SEHNR, CDR2 FQNEAQ, per germline (reference sequence). The CDR3 spans 11 residues. This chain's CDR3 is CAAGGYGEAFF. The CDR3 DNA reads TGTGCAGCCGGGGGGTATGGTGAAGCTTTCTTT. Using reference TRBV7-9 and TRBJ1-1 for the parts outside the CDR3, the full variable domain is DTGVSQNPRHKITKRGQNVTFRCDPISEHNRLYWYRQTLGQGPEFLTYFQNEAQLEKSRLLSDRFSAERPKGSFSTLEIQRTEQGDSAMYLCAAGGYGEAFFGQGTRLTVV.

This clone has only a few counts. CDR3 DNA sequence: TGCAGCGCCGTAGCGGGAGGGTACGAGCAGTACTTC. Translating gives CSAVAGGYEQYF. The rearrangement joins TRBV29-1 to TRBJ2-7; 11 bases are shared with TRBD2. Germline loops: CDR1 SQVTM, CDR2 ANQGSEA. V trimming: 7 bases; J trimming: 4 bases; junction bases outside the gene matches: 3. This CDR3 spans 12 amino acids.

There are a few counts of this clone. V is TRBV5-6 and J is TRBJ2-4, with D tentatively TRBD2 (5 bases). Germline values: CDR1 SGHDT, CDR2 YYEEEE. V was cut by 0 bases and J by 9 bases, with 10 bases left in between. The CDR3 covers 13 residues. Here the CDR3 reads CASSLDEGGIQYF. CDR3 sequence (DNA): TGTGCCAGCAGCTTGGACGAGGGCGGCATTCAGTACTTC.